This TCR beta chain was documented in a study of blood T cell repertoires in COVID-19. Whole-study context: Acute-phase and convalescent COVID-19 samples originated in the United States, Italy and Spain. T cells, B-cell-depleted T cells, or PBMCs provided the cDNA or gDNA that served as material.

J gave up 5 bases and V 5 bases, and 10 bases lay outside the gene matches. This CDR3 has 16 amino acids. The germline V gene has CDR1 SGHAT and CDR2 FQNNGV. In the original analysis: Nucleated cell counts were estimated from reference gene primer amplification. Produced via immunoSEQ multiplex PCR; TCRdb's table is partial and in-frame only. The V and J calls and clone size are taken from that table; D and trimming were inferred from the DNA. Here the sample spans over 150,000 clones, around nine tenths being singletons. The Seattle site enrolled patients during active infection and followed them longitudinally.

Source material: peripheral blood. The clonotype was recovered from a woman in her 70s with COVID-19, enrolled during active disease. This chain uses TRBV11-2 with TRBJ2-5; TRBD1 agrees at 11 bases. The CDR3 DNA follows: TGTGCCAGCAGCCAGCAGAGGACAGGGGGCGCCGAGACCCAGTACTTC. This codes for CASSQQRTGGAETQYF.